This TCR beta chain originates from a study of cytomegalovirus exposure and HLA in healthy donors (dated by TCRdb to between 2016 and 2019). Regarding the study in general: In an earlier analysis of 587 of the donors, about 260 Gb of sequence data and 90 million to 120 million unique TCR beta sequences from roughly 180 million T cells were reported. In the later analysis, no new phenotypic data were used to find candidate immune exposures; instead, reliance was placed on TCR beta sequences and their occurrence across donors. High-throughput TCR immunosequencing, statistical association of individual TCRs with disease status, and machine learning were combined to predict cytomegalovirus infection status. In a later genetic analysis, genome-wide SNP genotypes for 398 of the 666 donors were used, and that subset was treated as a discovery cohort. Of the roughly 400 genotyped donors, about 84% fell in the genetic ancestry cluster associated with self-reported Caucasian donors. To decide whether each TCR beta V gene segment behaved as functional or pseudogenic, an earlier analysis of some 600 of the donors relied on high-throughput TCR beta sequencing. Class I and class II HLA loci were covered by the typing at four-digit resolution. The study aimed to test whether cataloging public T cell receptors could reveal signatures of past pathogen exposure. The T cell repertoires of about 700 subjects were profiled by immunosequencing and related to cytomegalovirus serostatus. Several DR-DQ haplotypes were handled as single units for association and clustering, since linkage in the cohort was strong. The number of typed donors differed by locus: about 629-630 for A, B, C, DRB1 and DQB1; approximately 520 for DQA1; 606 for DPA1; and some 450 for DPB1. A later analysis re-examined previously published TCR beta repertoires from more than 650 donors and added high-resolution HLA genotyping to investigate patterns of TCR occurrence. Every repertoire in the discovery cohort had been generated on one and the same sequencing platform. About 300 gigabases of sequencing data and approximately 93 million unique TCR sequences were included in an early release covering about 620 HLA-typed donors. A separate validation cohort of about 110 different subjects was used in addition to the approximately 640-subject first cohort. Alongside the repertoire data, information on donor age, sex, ethnicity and CMV serostatus was compiled. Among roughly 400 genotyped donors of the cohort, an average of around 250,000 unique TCR beta nucleotide sequences was sequenced per donor, of which about 18% were non-productive.

The cohort consisted of 600 or so healthy bone marrow donors. At the time of sampling, all cohort members were nominally healthy, though unrecorded immune exposures were likely present. The donor tested CMV seronegative and was one of the 352 seronegative cohort members. A peripheral blood sample was collected from each donor, and TCR beta sequencing was performed on peripheral blood mononuclear cells. Genomic DNA extraction from the blood cell samples was performed with the Qiagen DNeasy Blood Extraction Kit. V lost 4 bases and J lost 4 bases, and the count of bases not matched to a germline gene is 2. CDR3 length: 13 amino acids, cysteine to phenylalanine. Of the read, only the CDR3 DNA is kept; its 39 bases are in frame from base 1. The germline V gene specifies KGHSH as CDR1 and LQKENI as CDR2. Regarding this clone: Its antigen is not yet known. The sample holds no much larger clone one base away, and base qualities are not on file.

Preparation of the library involved the immunoSEQ multiplex PCR assay. A mixture of 60 forward primers for TCR Vbeta segments and 13 reverse primers for TCR Jbeta segments was used in the multiplex PCR. Amplification of the CDR3 region of rearranged TCR beta genes was performed with a multiplex PCR assay on genomic DNA. Amplified TCR beta libraries were sequenced as 87-base-pair reads on the Illumina HiSeq System. The study's processing was this. In a later analysis, around 80 million unique TCR beta chains were counted across the 666 repertoires, and roughly 11 million of these chains were shared by at least two donors. Raw reads were error-corrected and collapsed into unique sequences with a nearest-neighbor algorithm that merged closely related sequences to remove PCR and sequencing errors. CDR3 sequences were aligned to IMGT reference sequences to assign V, D and J gene segments. For a sequence to be retained, at least a six-nucleotide match to both a V gene segment and a J gene segment was required. A rearrangement counted as productive if the CDR3 had no stop codons and remained in frame with V and J, and every other rearrangement counted as non-productive. CDR3 was defined according to IMGT convention as the region running from the second conserved V-encoded cysteine to the conserved J-encoded phenylalanine. The earlier analysis of 450 to 750 of the donors excluded any sequence lacking an unambiguous match to a single V gene segment. An earlier analysis of 587 of the donors classified V segments as functional when productive rearrangements were above 56.7% and as segregating when the standard deviation between donors was above 5%. A statistical classification framework was built for diagnosing cytomegalovirus status from the catalog of TCR beta chain sequences. In a later analysis, V and J genes were assigned by comparing TCR nucleotide sequences against IMGT/GENE-DB human TR gene sequences. The TCRdist pipeline was used in a later analysis to assign CDR3 sequences and most-parsimonious VDJ recombination scenarios. In a later analysis, every TCR beta chain was defined by the combination of its CDR3 amino acid sequence and its V-gene family, and reads without a unique V-gene family were dropped. As a way to deal with suspected cross-contamination and a sequencing artifact, a later analysis dropped hundreds of nucleotide sequences that were highly shared and had low generation probability. For each public chain, a later analysis derived a clonal expansion index from normalized ranks of inferred template counts within each repertoire. In a later analysis, generation probabilities were computed with a VDJ recombination model fitted to out-of-frame rearrangements, and the resulting probabilities were checked against IGoR. Hypergeometric tests were used in a later analysis to score TCR-TCR, TCR-HLA and TCR-CMV co-occurrence, with a repertoire-size bias correction applied to the TCR pairs. To estimate false discovery rates, a later analysis permuted the HLA or CMV assignments 20 times. In a later analysis, co-occurring TCRs were grouped with DBSCAN, and TCRdist sequence similarity was added when clustering was performed within HLA-allele-positive subsets. Co-occurrence clustering excluded repertoires with fewer than 30,000 or more than 120,000 public chains, plus five with anomalous nucleotide sharing. In TCRdb, the immuneACCESS table is reduced to in-frame sequences with V and J assigned. These tables do not hold every clone; where another copy was compared, an unresolved V gene accounts for under half, and the others remain unexplained. V, J and clone size are taken as reported in that table, and D and trimming were inferred from the DNA itself. The sample table shows 150,000 to 200,000 clones, and approximately 80% are seen once. The top ten constitute 4.8% of the sample.

Broad study findings and their caveats: In a later genetic analysis, fewer N-insertions in productive TCRs were reported among donors in an Asian-associated ancestry cluster than the roughly 700-donor mean. Specific HLA alleles were associated with 16,951 TCR beta sequences at a false discovery rate of 0.05 in a later analysis. A later analysis reported that several top co-occurrence clusters appeared linked to parvovirus B19, influenza, CMV and Epstein-Barr virus. A later analysis found that most CMV-associated TCR beta chains appeared HLA-restricted, with HLA associations seemingly driven largely by CMV exposure. In a later genetic analysis, a missense DCLRE1C variant was associated with V-gene and J-gene trimming of TCR beta chains, and the association was replicated in an independent cohort. The cohort was sequenced for TCR beta chains only, and without alpha or paired-chain data the features that could be detected were limited. Because some donors lacked HLA typing at each locus, the association tests relied only on the typed subset. In vitro tests confirmed that a few of the cytomegalovirus-associated TCR beta chains recognize cytomegalovirus antigens. Across donors, most TCR sequences were observed very rarely, whereas some public TCRs were present in many individuals. It was suggested by the authors that the approach could potentially be generalized to other disease states and immunological phenotypes. In a later analysis, HLA-associated TCR beta chains showed more clonal expansion and lower generation probabilities than non-associated chains that were equally common. In an earlier analysis of several hundred of the donors, most TCR beta V segments were observed in productive rearrangements about 87% or about 30% of the time, broadly matching IMGT annotations. In a later analysis, TCR association rates were found to vary across HLA loci, with the most associated TCRs seen for DRB1 alleles and the fewest for HLA-C alleles. Presence/absence analyses assumed roughly uniform sequencing depth across donors, an assumption that may not hold. The study listed approximately 150 TCR beta chains as associated with cytomegalovirus. For the cohort, immune exposure information was limited to CMV serostatus. When HLA alleles, especially DR and DQ, strongly co-occurred, attributing TCR associations to individual alleles was difficult. A further reported finding was that TCR beta sequences accurately predicted the HLA-A and HLA-B alleles for most subjects in the first cohort. Linkage disequilibrium might explain the correlated functional status among segregating V segments, but an unknown experimental factor could not be excluded. Some IMGT-functional V segments, including TRBV6-2 and TRBV6-3, could not be distinguished by the 87-base-pair reads and were therefore excluded. Because counts were too low, seventeen rarely observed V segments, including chromosome 9 orphons, were excluded from the earlier analysis of around 640 of the donors. The sequencing pipeline was judged likely to have produced a cluster of highly shared sequence variants as a technical artifact. In both the original and validation cohorts, the classifier was reported to diagnose cytomegalovirus status with high specificity and sensitivity.

Sequenced: PBMCs. This sequence was found in a man younger than 35 in good health and CMV-seronegative. The chain employs TRBV18 and TRBJ2-5, with 8 middle bases fitting TRBD1. The CDR3 region has the sequence CASSLDRGETQYF. Read as DNA, the sequence is TGTGCCAGCTCACTTGACAGGGGAGAGACCCAGTACTTC.